The 25 T cell receptor beta chains presented below share a single source sample, sequenced in a study of Graves' ophthalmopathy and Graves' hyperthyroidism. For repertoire sequencing, the TCR beta CDR3 regions were amplified from RNA transcripts. RT-PCR was first run with HTBI primers, then multiplex PCR in a second round. Using its own MiXCR run on the multiplex PCR reads, TCRdb lists one record per CDR3 protein. The sample consists of some 380,000 distinct CDR3 sequences, over 15% of them appearing once. Sequenced material: peripheral blood. These receptors originate from a woman aged 18-29 years with stable Graves' hyperthyroidism.

This clonotype was seen many times. This chain links TRBV19 with TRBJ1-2, with TRBD1 as a possible D gene (5 bases). CDR1 LNHDA and CDR2 SQIVND come from the germline V gene (reference sequence). Trimming took 3 bases from V and 4 from J, leaving 15 bases between them. The CDR3 is made up of 15 amino acids. CDR3 nucleotides: TGTGCCAGTAGTATGGGCGCGGCCGGGGGCTATGGCTACACCTTC. Amino acid sequence: CASSMGAAGGYGYTF.

Ten or more counts support this clonotype. The chain is built from TRBV20-1 and TRBJ2-7; D remains unclear. The CDR3 consists of 13 residues. From germline, CDR1 is DFQATT and CDR2 SNEGSKA (reference sequence). Deletions cut 5 bases from V and 2 bases from J, with 13 bases between. This CDR3 is CSAFLGSAYEQYF. CDR3 sequence (DNA): TGCAGTGCTTTCCTCGGTTCGGCCTACGAGCAGTACTTC.

In its sample, this clonotype was seen many times. CDR3 residues: CASSSFWNTEAFF. As DNA, the CDR3 is TGTGCCAGCAGCTCTTTTTGGAACACTGAAGCTTTCTTT. The rearrangement uses TRBV5-5 and TRBJ1-1, with no clear D. Germline V gene lookup returns CDR1 SGHKS and CDR2 YYEKEE (reference sequence). V was trimmed by 3 bases and J by 1 base, leaving 7 bases between them. The CDR3 is made up of 13 amino acids.

This clonotype was recorded at least ten times. The DNA of the CDR3 is TGTGCCAGCAGCCATTCTACAGGGGAACTTACTGAAGCTTTCTTT. This sequence encodes CASSHSTGELTEAFF. This chain links TRBV14 with TRBJ1-1; the match to TRBD1 covers 7 bases. This CDR3 has 15 residues. Germline V gene lookup returns CDR1 SGHDN and CDR2 FVKESK. Unmatched junction bases numbered 9, after V lost 3 bases and J lost 5 bases.

J is TRBJ1-2 and V is TRBV5-1, with D unclear. The V end was cut by 1 base, the J end by 7 bases, with 17 bases between. The CDR3 has 15 amino acids. CDR1 SGHRS and CDR2 YFSETQ come from the germline V gene. The CDR3 bases are TGCGCCAGCAGCTTGCCCTCACGGGCTGACTGTGGCTACACCTTC. Translation: CASSLPSRADCGYTF.

This clonotype was seen ten or more times. The chain uses TRBV24-1 and TRBJ2-5; D call uncertain. V lost 8 bases, J lost 5 bases, and 11 bases lay in between. The CDR3 is 12 residues long. CDR1 is KGHDR and CDR2 is SFDVKD in the germline V gene. For the CDR3, the DNA is TGTGCCACCAACACCCCGAGGGAGACCCAGTACTTC. Protein sequence: CATNTPRETQYF.

This clonotype was counted at least ten times. The rearrangement links TRBV7-2 to TRBJ1-1; 9 bases align to TRBD1. In germline, CDR1 is SGHTA, CDR2 FQGNSA. V dropped 5 bases and J dropped 6; count of bases not matched to a gene: 4. The CDR3 loop spans 13 amino acids. The CDR3 spells CASSAGDRAEAFF. In DNA form, the CDR3 reads TGTGCCAGCAGCGCCGGGGACAGGGCTGAAGCTTTCTTT.

In this sample, this clonotype turned up many times. The chain combines TRBV27 with TRBJ1-2; a possible D gene is TRBD1 (5 bases). The V gene's germline CDR1 is MNHEY and CDR2 SMNVEV (reference sequence). There are 14 residues in the CDR3. The V end was cut by 4 bases, the J end by 3 bases, with 12 bases between. The CDR3 sequence: CASSSQGRDYGYTF. The CDR3 DNA is TGTGCCAGCAGTTCTCAGGGACGGGACTATGGCTACACCTTC.

A few counts support this clonotype. The chain combines TRBV5-6 with TRBJ1-3, with D possibly matching TRBD1 (5 bases). The CDR3 is 15 amino acids. CDR1 and CDR2 from the germline V gene are SGHDT and YYEEEE. Trimming took 4 bases from V and 0 from J, leaving 11 bases between them. The CDR3 DNA sequence: TGTGCCAGCAGCACCAGACAGCACTCTGGAAACACCATATATTTT. This translates into CASSTRQHSGNTIYF.

This clonotype occurred many times. This rearrangement joins TRBV7-8 to TRBJ2-7; D may be TRBD1 (5 bases). Germline V gene sequence: CDR1 SGHVS, CDR2 FQNEAQ. V was shortened by 5 bases and J by 0 bases, with 20 bases between the two germline ends. The CDR3 length is 17 residues. For the CDR3, the DNA is TGTGCCAGCAGCCAAAACCTCAGGGTCACGAGCTCCTACGAGCAGTACTTC. Its protein product is CASSQNLRVTSSYEQYF.

At least ten counts were recorded for this clonotype. V usage is TRBV2 and J usage is TRBJ2-7; 9 bases align to TRBD1. The CDR3 extends over 15 amino acids. Trimming removed 6 bases from V and 4 bases from J; junction bases left unmatched: 10. The germline CDR1 and CDR2 sequences are SNHLY and FYNNEI. The CDR3 loop is CASSDPGTGKYEQYF. For the CDR3, the DNA is TGTGCCAGCAGCGATCCCGGGACAGGGAAATACGAGCAGTACTTC.

The chain couples TRBV10-2 to TRBJ2-5, with D perhaps matching TRBD1 (6 bases). V lost 4 bases to trimming and J lost 2 bases, with 11 bases between them. Germline assignment: CDR1 WSHSY and CDR2 SAAADI. The CDR3 contains 14 residues. The CDR3 sequence: CASSVRGGQETQYF. The DNA for the CDR3 is TGCGCCAGCAGTGTCAGGGGCGGTCAAGAGACCCAGTACTTC.

The chain uses TRBV28 and TRBJ2-5; TRBD2 agrees at 7 bases. Unmatched junction bases numbered 9, after V lost 5 bases and J lost 0 bases. The germline CDR1 and CDR2 sequences are MDHEN and SYDVKM. The CDR3 sequence is 16 residues long. The CDR3 region is CASSLTGLGYQETQYF. The DNA for the CDR3 is TGTGCCAGCAGTCTCACCGGACTAGGATACCAAGAGACCCAGTACTTC.

This clonotype came up a few times. The chain employs TRBV12-3 or TRBV12-4 and TRBJ2-5, with TRBD2 as a possible D gene (5 bases). Trimming took 10 bases from V and 1 from J, leaving 10 bases between them. The CDR3 is made up of 12 amino acids. As DNA, the CDR3 is TGTGCCAAAGGACTGGGCCAAGAGACCCAGTACTTC. As protein: CAKGLGQETQYF.

This clonotype was seen a few times. The chain is built from TRBV7-9 and TRBJ1-6; 8 nucleotides align to TRBD1. The CDR3 extends over 17 amino acids. Per the germline V gene, CDR1 is SEHNR and CDR2 is FQNEAQ (reference sequence). The V gene end was trimmed by 5 bases and the J gene end by 0 bases; junction bases not matched to a gene: 6. DNA for the CDR3: TGTGCCAGCAGCGAGGGACAGGTTAGCTCCTATAATTCACCCCTCCACTTT. Protein: CASSEGQVSSYNSPLHF.

The chain couples TRBV6-2 or TRBV6-3 to TRBJ1-1; 9 bases map to TRBD1. This CDR3 region has 16 residues. Unmatched junction bases numbered 9, after V lost 6 bases and J lost 1 base. Per the germline V gene, CDR1 is MNHEY and CDR2 is SVGEGT. The CDR3 loop reads CASSAGTGKGNTEAFF. The CDR3 bases are TGTGCCAGCAGCGCAGGGACAGGGAAAGGGAACACTGAAGCTTTCTTT.

This chain links TRBV12-3 or TRBV12-4 with TRBJ2-7; 12 bases are shared with TRBD1. The CDR3 sequence is 14 residues long. With V trimmed by 6 bases and J by 7 bases, 7 bases remained unmatched. CDR3 region: CASSRRDRGREQYF. As DNA, the CDR3 is TGTGCCAGCAGCCGTAGGGACAGGGGGCGAGAGCAGTACTTC.

This clonotype was observed a few times. The CDR3 reads CASSLGTGNEKLFF. CDR3 DNA: TGTGCCAGCTCCCTCGGGACTGGTAATGAAAAACTGTTTTTT. This chain joins TRBV18 and TRBJ1-4, with D possibly being TRBD1 (5 bases). Between the trimmed V and J ends, which lost 6 bases and 4 bases, there was a span of 12 bases. The germline gives CDR1 KGHSH, CDR2 LQKENI. This CDR3 has 14 amino acids. The full variable domain, its missing parts supplied by reference TRBV18 and TRBJ1-4, is NAGVMQNPRHLVRRRGQEARLRCSPMKGHSHVYWYRQLPEEGLKFMVYLQKENIIDESGMPKERFSAEFPKEGPSILRIQQVVRGDSAAYFCASSLGTGNEKLFFGSGTQLSVL.

Worth noting for this clonotype: A much larger clone differs from this one at a single base, so this may be a read error. The chain employs TRBV7-2 and TRBJ2-3; D might be TRBD1 (5 bases). The CDR3 covers 18 residues. Germline CDR1 reads SGHTA; CDR2 reads FQGNSA. V was pared by 0 bases and J by 4 bases, with 20 bases between. CDR3 sequence (DNA): TGTGCCAGCAGCTTAGCGTTGATGGGCAGGGCGAGCGCAGATACGCAGTATTTT. Translation gives CASSLALMGRASADTQYF.

This clonotype was found many times. This rearrangement joins TRBV19 to TRBJ1-5; 7 bases agree with TRBD1. The CDR3 covers 17 residues. V was clipped by 6 bases and J by 7 bases; unmatched bases: 18. Germline-derived CDR1 and CDR2 are LNHDA and SQIVND (reference sequence). CDR3 protein: CASSTLGETGPLQPQHF. In nucleotides, the CDR3 is TGTGCCAGTAGCACACTTGGGGAGACAGGGCCCCTCCAGCCCCAGCATTTT.

The chain has TRBV2 and TRBJ2-5; 8 bases align to TRBD2. J lost 6 bases, V lost 4 bases, and 16 bases had no gene match. The CDR3 is 17 residues long. The germline V gene encodes CDR1 SNHLY and CDR2 FYNNEI. CDR3 DNA sequence: TGTGCCAGCAGTGCCCCGTTGAAGCGGGAGTTAGAAAAGACCCAGTACTTC. This codes for CASSAPLKRELEKTQYF.

In its sample, this clonotype was seen many times. V is TRBV12-3 or TRBV12-4 and J is TRBJ2-7; D is possibly TRBD1 (6 bases). This CDR3 spans 15 amino acids. V was shortened by 5 bases and J by 3 bases, with 17 bases between the two germline ends. CDR3 residues: CASSPVQGLVYEQYF. DNA for the CDR3: TGTGCCAGCAGTCCCGTTCAGGGGCTAGTCTACGAGCAGTACTTC.

The gene calls are TRBV7-3 and TRBJ2-7, with D perhaps given as TRBD1 or TRBD2 (5 bases each). CDR3 length equals 16 residues. The germline CDR1 and CDR2 sequences are SGHTA and FQGTGA. Trimming pared 3 bases from V and 3 bases from J, leaving 18 bases between. CDR3 residues: CASSFTSGTDFYEQYF. In DNA form, the CDR3 reads TGTGCCAGCAGCTTTACGTCCGGGACGGACTTCTACGAGCAGTACTTC.

The chain combines TRBV12-3 or TRBV12-4 with TRBJ1-2; D may be TRBD1 (5 bases). The CDR3 spans 12 residues. V lost 5 bases, J lost 6 bases, and 10 bases lay in between. In nucleotides, the CDR3 is TGTGCCAGCAGTGCAGGGACGGATGGCTACACCTTC. Protein sequence: CASSAGTDGYTF.

This clonotype was counted many times. The CDR3 reads CASFHTGADYGYTF. CDR3 nucleotide sequence: TGTGCCAGTTTTCATACAGGGGCGGACTATGGCTACACCTTC. The chain carries TRBV19 and TRBJ1-2; 7 nucleotides match TRBD1. Trimming removed 8 bases from V and 3 bases from J; junction bases left unmatched: 9. Germline assignment: CDR1 LNHDA and CDR2 SQIVND (reference sequence). The CDR3 runs 14 residues.